The TCR beta chain under discussion was sequenced for a study of blood T cell repertoires in COVID-19. About the study: The samples span acute and convalescent COVID-19 from the United States, Italy and Spain.

Method: immunoSEQ multiplex PCR; TCRdb's copy keeps in-frame clones and lacks some. Of 200,000 or so clones in the sample, more than 80% are singletons; the top ten hold 1.8%. V was trimmed by 3 bases and J by 0 bases, leaving 8 bases between them. Germline V gives CDR1 WSHSY, CDR2 SAAADI. The CDR3 covers 14 residues. The sequence was obtained from a man aged 60-69 years who had recovered from COVID-19. The chain couples TRBV10-2 to TRBJ1-1; D gene ambiguous. The sequenced sample consisted of PBMCs or T cells enriched from blood (not recorded which). CDR3 amino acids: CASSDPGMNTEAFF. The CDR3 DNA sequence: TGCGCCAGCAGTGATCCGGGTATGAACACTGAAGCTTTCTTT.